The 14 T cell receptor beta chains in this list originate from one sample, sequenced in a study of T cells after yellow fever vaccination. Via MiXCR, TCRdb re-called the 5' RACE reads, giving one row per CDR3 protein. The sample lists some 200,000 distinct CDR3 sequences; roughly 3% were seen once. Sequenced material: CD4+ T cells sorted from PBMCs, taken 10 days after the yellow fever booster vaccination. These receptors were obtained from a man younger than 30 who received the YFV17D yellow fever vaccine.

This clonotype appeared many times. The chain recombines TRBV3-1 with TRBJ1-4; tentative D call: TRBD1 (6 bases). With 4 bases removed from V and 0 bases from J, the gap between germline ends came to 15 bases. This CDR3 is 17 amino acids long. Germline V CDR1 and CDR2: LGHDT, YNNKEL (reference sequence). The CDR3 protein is CASSRGRGAATNEKLFF. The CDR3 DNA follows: TGTGCCAGCAGCCGAGGACGGGGGGCTGCAACTAATGAAAAACTGTTTTTT.

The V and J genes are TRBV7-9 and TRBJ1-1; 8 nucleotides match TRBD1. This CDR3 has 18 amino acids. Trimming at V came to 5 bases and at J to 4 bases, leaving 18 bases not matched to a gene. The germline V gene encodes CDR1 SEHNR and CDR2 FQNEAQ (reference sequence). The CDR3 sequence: CASSRQLFRQGRITEAFF. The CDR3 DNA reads TGTGCCAGCAGCCGACAGCTATTCCGACAGGGGAGAATCACTGAAGCTTTCTTT.

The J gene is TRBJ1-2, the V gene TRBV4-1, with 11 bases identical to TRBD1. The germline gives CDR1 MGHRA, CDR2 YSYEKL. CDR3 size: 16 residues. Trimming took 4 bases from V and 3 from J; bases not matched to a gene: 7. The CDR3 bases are TGCGCCAGCAGCCCCAACCGGGACAGGGGGTACTATGGCTACACCTTC. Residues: CASSPNRDRGYYGYTF.

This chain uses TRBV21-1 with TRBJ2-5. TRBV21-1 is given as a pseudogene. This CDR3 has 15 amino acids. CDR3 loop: CASSKARGYQETQYF. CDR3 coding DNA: TGTGCCAGCAGCAAAGCGCGGGGTTACCAAGAGACCCAGTACTTC.

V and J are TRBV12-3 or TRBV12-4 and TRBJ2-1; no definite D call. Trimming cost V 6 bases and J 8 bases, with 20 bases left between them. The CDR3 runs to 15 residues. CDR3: CASSQGSQLVHEQFF. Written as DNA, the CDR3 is TGTGCCAGCAGCCAAGGGTCACAGCTGGTCCATGAGCAGTTCTTC.

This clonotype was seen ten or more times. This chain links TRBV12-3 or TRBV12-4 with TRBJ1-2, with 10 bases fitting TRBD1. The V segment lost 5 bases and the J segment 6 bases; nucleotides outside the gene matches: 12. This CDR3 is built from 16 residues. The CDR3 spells CASSLTAGTGDDGYTF. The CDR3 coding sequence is TGTGCCAGCAGTCTTACCGCCGGGACAGGGGATGATGGCTACACCTTC.

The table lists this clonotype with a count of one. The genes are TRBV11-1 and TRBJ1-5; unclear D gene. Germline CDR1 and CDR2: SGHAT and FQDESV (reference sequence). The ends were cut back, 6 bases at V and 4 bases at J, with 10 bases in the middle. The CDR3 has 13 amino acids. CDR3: CASSTYQNQPQHF. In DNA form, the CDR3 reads TGTGCCAGCAGTACGTACCAGAATCAGCCCCAGCATTTT.

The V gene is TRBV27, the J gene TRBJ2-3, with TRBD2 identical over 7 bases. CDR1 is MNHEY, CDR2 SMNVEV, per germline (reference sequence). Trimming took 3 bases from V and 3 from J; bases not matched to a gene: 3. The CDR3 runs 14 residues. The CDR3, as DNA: TGTGCCAGCAGTTTCCGACTAGCTACAGATACGCAGTATTTT. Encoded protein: CASSFRLATDTQYF.

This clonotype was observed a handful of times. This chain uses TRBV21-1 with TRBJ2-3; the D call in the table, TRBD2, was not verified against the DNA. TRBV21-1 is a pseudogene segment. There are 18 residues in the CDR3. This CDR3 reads CASSNHGGGGLFTDTQYF. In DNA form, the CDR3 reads TGTGCCAGCAGCAACCATGGCGGGGGAGGACTTTTCACAGATACGCAGTATTTT.

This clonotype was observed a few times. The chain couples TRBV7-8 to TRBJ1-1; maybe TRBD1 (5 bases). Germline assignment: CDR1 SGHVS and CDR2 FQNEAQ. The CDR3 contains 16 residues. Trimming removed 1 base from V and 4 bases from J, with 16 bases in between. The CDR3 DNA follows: TGTGCCAGCAGCTTAGTTCCAGGGCTTATCCTCACTGAAGCTTTCTTT. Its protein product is CASSLVPGLILTEAFF.

The CDR3 region is CSASTLTSGDDEQFF. The CDR3, as DNA: TGCAGTGCTTCAACACTGACTAGCGGGGACGATGAGCAGTTCTTC. V gene TRBV20-1 combines with J gene TRBJ2-1; TRBD2 aligns across 11 bases. The CDR3 totals 15 residues. V gave up 5 bases and J gave up 8 bases; unmatched junction bases: 11. Germline V gene lookup returns CDR1 DFQATT and CDR2 SNEGSKA (reference sequence).

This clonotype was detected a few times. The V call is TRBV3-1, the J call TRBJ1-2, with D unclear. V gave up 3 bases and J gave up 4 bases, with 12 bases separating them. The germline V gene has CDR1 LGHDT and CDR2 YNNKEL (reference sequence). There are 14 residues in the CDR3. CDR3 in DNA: TGTGCCAGCAGCCACCGAAGGACGGTCTATGGCTACACCTTC. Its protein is CASSHRRTVYGYTF.

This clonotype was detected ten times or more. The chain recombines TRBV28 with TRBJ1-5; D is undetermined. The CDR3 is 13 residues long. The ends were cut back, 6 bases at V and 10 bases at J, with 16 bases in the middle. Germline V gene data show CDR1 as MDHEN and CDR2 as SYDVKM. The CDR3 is CASSRDISHPQHF. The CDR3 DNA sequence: TGTGCCAGCAGCCGTGACATCAGTCACCCCCAGCATTTT.

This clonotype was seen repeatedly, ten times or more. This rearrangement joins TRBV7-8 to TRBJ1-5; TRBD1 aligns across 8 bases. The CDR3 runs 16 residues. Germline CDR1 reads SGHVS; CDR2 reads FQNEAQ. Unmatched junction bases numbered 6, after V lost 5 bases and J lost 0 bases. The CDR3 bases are TGTGCCAGCAGCCCTCGGACAGGGTATAGCAATCAGCCCCAGCATTTT. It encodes CASSPRTGYSNQPQHF.